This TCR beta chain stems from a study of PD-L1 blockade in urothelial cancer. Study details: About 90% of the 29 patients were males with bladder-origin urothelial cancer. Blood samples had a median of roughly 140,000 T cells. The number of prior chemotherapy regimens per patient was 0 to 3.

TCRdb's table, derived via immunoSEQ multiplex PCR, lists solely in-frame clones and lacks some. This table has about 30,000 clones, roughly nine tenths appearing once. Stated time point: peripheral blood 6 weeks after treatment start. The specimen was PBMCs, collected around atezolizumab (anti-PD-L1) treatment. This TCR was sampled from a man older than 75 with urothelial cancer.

CDR3 coding DNA: TGTGCCAGCAGTTTCCGGGAGGCCCCCTACGAGCAGTACTTC. This gives the protein CASSFREAPYEQYF. The rearrangement uses TRBV27 and TRBJ2-7; 7 positions match TRBD2. The CDR3 spans 14 residues. Unmatched junction bases numbered 4, after V lost 3 bases and J lost 2 bases. Germline V gene lookup returns CDR1 MNHEY and CDR2 SMNVEV (reference sequence).